These 19 T cell receptor beta chains were sequenced from one sample in a study of metastatic and nonmetastatic thyroid tumors. TCRdb re-called the PCR reads via MiXCR. The profile covers tens of thousands of clones, with 18% appearing a single time and about an eighth taken by the ten largest. Thyroid surgery took place with no prior treatment in any patient. The sequenced material came from blood. Receptors originate from a male donor with papillary thyroid cancer or a benign thyroid nodule (not recorded which). Some clones in this sample may be carry-over from other donors' samples.

This clone has at least ten counts. The chain joins TRBV15 to TRBJ2-5, with D possibly being TRBD1 or TRBD2 (6 bases each). This CDR3 is built from 16 residues. Trimming took off 0 bases at V and 2 bases at J, with 13 bases between the two ends. The germline V gene has CDR1 LNHNV and CDR2 YYDKDF (reference sequence). CDR3 bases: TGTGCCACCAGCAGAGATAGGGGGGTAACTCAAGAGACCCAGTACTTC. Its translation: CATSRDRGVTQETQYF. The whole variable domain, filled in from reference TRBV15 and TRBJ2-5, reads DAMVIQNPRYQVTQFGKPVTLSCSQTLNHNVMYWYQQKSSQAPKLLFHYYDKDFNNEADTPDNFQSRRPNTSFCFLDIRSPGLGDTAMYLCATSRDRGVTQETQYFGPGTRLLVL.

The chain combines TRBV11-2 with TRBJ1-5, with D perhaps TRBD1 (5 bases). Trimming pared 5 bases from V and 6 bases from J, leaving 11 bases between. Germline-derived CDR1 and CDR2 are SGHAT and FQNNGV. The CDR3 runs 13 residues. CDR3 residues: CASSPGRGQPQHF. For the CDR3, the DNA is TGTGCCAGCAGCCCAGGGAGGGGTCAGCCCCAGCATTTT.

This clone was observed at least ten times. The rearrangement links TRBV3-1 to TRBJ2-5; a possible D gene is TRBD2 (6 bases). The ends were cut back, 1 base at V and 3 bases at J, with 6 bases in the middle. Per germline, CDR1 LGHDT and CDR2 YNNKEL (reference sequence). The CDR3 is 13 amino acids. DNA for the CDR3: TGTGCCAGCAGCCAAGCGGGAGAAGAGACCCAGTACTTC. It encodes CASSQAGEETQYF.

The rearrangement links TRBV25-1 to TRBJ1-3; 7 bases align to TRBD1. V shed 4 bases and J 0 bases; nucleotides not matched to a gene: 6. Germline assignment: CDR1 MGHDK and CDR2 SYGVNS. This CDR3 contains 16 residues. The CDR3 loop is CASSGGTEDSGNTIYF. CDR3 nucleotide sequence: TGTGCCAGCAGTGGAGGGACAGAAGACTCTGGAAACACCATATATTTT.

This clone was counted a few times. The chain joins TRBV2 to TRBJ2-3, with D uncertain. Germline CDR1 SNHLY, CDR2 FYNNEI. The ends were cut back, 8 bases at V and 5 bases at J, with 11 bases in the middle. The CDR3 consists of 12 residues. CDR3 residues: CASRAEGDTQYF. The CDR3 bases are TGTGCCAGCCGTGCGGAAGGAGATACGCAGTATTTT.

This clone was observed many times. This rearrangement joins TRBV27 to TRBJ2-7, with 8 bases that match TRBD1. V trimming: 6 bases; J trimming: 2 bases; junction bases outside the gene matches: 9. The CDR3 consists of 15 residues. Germline assignment: CDR1 MNHEY and CDR2 SMNVEV (reference sequence). CDR3 bases: TGTGCCAGCAGGCACGACCGGACAGGGACCTACGAGCAGTACTTC. Translating it yields CASRHDRTGTYEQYF.

This clone was counted many times. Since no conserved phenylalanine or tryptophan closes the CDR3, a read error is the likely cause. This sequence joins TRBV20-1 and TRBJ2-2, with 8 nucleotides matching TRBD2. In germline, CDR1 is DFQATT, CDR2 SNEGSKA (reference sequence). V shed 4 bases, J shed 7 bases, and the junction held 14 bases outside the gene matches. The CDR3 consists of 16 residues. CDR3 coding DNA: TGCAGTGCTATAGCCTTAGCGGGAACTTGGGGCGGGGAGCTGTTTTCT. Translated, it gives CSAIALAGTWGGELFS.

The rearrangement uses TRBV5-1 and TRBJ2-7, with 7 nucleotides matching TRBD2. J was trimmed by 5 bases and V by 5 bases; bases with no gene match: 10. CDR1 is SGHRS, CDR2 YFSETQ, per germline. The CDR3 extends over 14 amino acids. As DNA, the CDR3 is TGCGCCAGCAGGCCCACTAGCGTGATAAACGAGCAGTACTTC. This translates into CASRPTSVINEQYF.

This clone has ten or more counts. One base away lies a much larger clone, so this may be a sequencing read error. CDR3 nucleotides: TGTGCCAGTGAACGGGTTAACTATGGCTACACCTTC. Protein sequence: CASERVNYGYTF. The genes are TRBV2 and TRBJ1-2; D remains unclear. This CDR3 has 12 residues. The V gene lost 9 bases and the J gene lost 1 base, with 9 bases spanning the gap. CDR1 and CDR2 from the germline V gene are SNHLY and FYNNEI.

At least ten counts were recorded for this clone. The chain has TRBV2 and TRBJ1-6, with a possible D match to TRBD1 (5 bases). The V end was cut by 8 bases, the J end by 0 bases, with 14 bases between. This CDR3 has 16 residues. Germline lookup yields CDR1 SNHLY and CDR2 FYNNEI. CDR3 in amino acids: CASRSGGSSYNSPLHF. Here the CDR3 DNA reads TGTGCCAGCCGTAGTGGGGGGAGCTCCTATAATTCACCCCTCCACTTT.

Many counts were recorded for this clone. The chain couples TRBV7-2 to TRBJ2-2, with D possibly TRBD2 on 7 matching bases. This CDR3 contains 15 residues. In germline, CDR1 is SGHTA, CDR2 FQGNSA. Deletions cut 1 base from V and 4 bases from J, with 10 bases between. CDR3 loop: CASSLGGGPTGELFF. The CDR3 nucleotides are TGTGCCAGCAGCTTAGGGGGGGGCCCCACCGGGGAGCTGTTTTTT.

This clone was counted at least ten times. The DNA of the CDR3 is TGCAGTGGGTACCAGGGGGTAGATGAAAAACTGTTTTTT. This sequence encodes CSGYQGVDEKLFF. This chain uses TRBV20-1 with TRBJ1-4; 7 bases match TRBD1. The V and J ends lost 7 bases and 6 bases, in that order; junction bases with no gene match: 8. The V gene's germline CDR1 is DFQATT and CDR2 SNEGSKA (reference sequence). The CDR3 loop spans 13 amino acids.

In its sample, this clone was seen many times. V and J are TRBV13 and TRBJ2-1; 9 positions match TRBD2. CDR3 size: 16 residues. V shed 6 bases and J 5 bases; nucleotides not matched to a gene: 11. Germline values: CDR1 PRHDT, CDR2 FYEKMQ (reference sequence). CDR3 loop: CASRLGPGTSHNEQFF. CDR3 DNA: TGTGCCAGCAGGTTGGGCCCCGGGACTAGCCACAATGAGCAGTTCTTC. Full variable domain (missing parts from reference TRBV13 and TRBJ2-1): AAGVIQSPRHLIKEKRETATLKCYPIPRHDTVYWYQQGPGQDPQFLISFYEKMQSDKGSIPDRFSAQQFSDYHSELNMSSLELGDSALYFCASRLGPGTSHNEQFFGPGTRLTVL.

Ten or more counts support this clone. V gene TRBV20-1 combines with J gene TRBJ1-6; D may be TRBD1 (6 bases). V lost 4 bases, J lost 5 bases, and 12 bases lay in between. The CDR3 totals 14 residues. Germline V gene data show CDR1 as DFQATT and CDR2 as SNEGSKA (reference sequence). CDR3 DNA: TGCAGTGCTAACAGGGAGGCCGATAATTCACCCCTCCACTTT. Protein sequence: CSANREADNSPLHF.

The chain links TRBV7-2 to TRBJ1-6, with D possibly being TRBD1 (5 bases). The CDR3 covers 14 residues. In germline, CDR1 is SGHTA, CDR2 FQGNSA. V shed 6 bases and J shed 15 bases, with 21 bases lying between them. CDR3 in DNA: TGTACCAGCAGGCTTGGGACCGACACGTCTAGCCTCCACTTT. Its protein is CTSRLGTDTSSLHF.

On this clone: A much more abundant neighbour one base away suggests this may be a read error. This sequence joins TRBV20-1 and TRBJ2-5; 12 nucleotides agree with TRBD2. Germline CDR1 DFQATT, CDR2 SNEGSKA (reference sequence). The CDR3 contains 13 residues. J lost 5 bases, V lost 4 bases, and 2 bases had no gene match. CDR3 in amino acids: CSAILAGGETQYF. The CDR3 DNA is TGCAGTGCTATTCTAGCGGGAGGGGAGACCCAGTACTTC.

This clone occurred a few times. DNA of the CDR3: TGTGCCAGCAGTTTACGAAGGGAGGAAACCATATATTTT. It translates to CASSLRREETIYF. The chain is built from TRBV12-3 or TRBV12-4 and TRBJ1-3; D not certain. This CDR3 spans 13 amino acids. The germline V and J ends were trimmed by 2 bases and 10 bases, with 12 bases remaining between them.

The rearrangement uses TRBV19 and TRBJ1-5; D is undetermined. The germline V and J ends were trimmed by 10 bases and 3 bases, with 22 bases remaining between them. CDR1 and CDR2 (germline): LNHDA, SQIVND (reference sequence). The CDR3 is 16 residues long. In nucleotides, the CDR3 is TGTGCCATTAACTCGAGAGGGCGGGGAGTCAATCAGCCCCAGCATTTT. It codes for CAINSRGRGVNQPQHF.

Comment on this clone: The junction differs from germline at one of its ends, possibly a read error. The chain employs TRBV2 and TRBJ2-7, with D perhaps matching TRBD2 (5 bases). The CDR3 sequence is 14 residues long. CDR1 and CDR2 (germline): SNHLY, FYNNEI. For the CDR3, the DNA is TGTGCCAGCACCGCAATGAGGGAATCCTACAAGCAGTACTTC. Residues: CASTAMRESYKQYF.